These 21 T cell receptor beta chains originate from one sample sequenced in a study of technical replicates of blood from several donors. Assay used: immunoSEQ multiplex PCR; TCRdb lists only in-frame clones, some missing. This sample has about 75,000 clones, with about 90% found just once. Input material: T cells isolated from PBMCs. Receptors were obtained from a human donor in good health.

The chain joins TRBV18 to TRBJ1-5; D possibly corresponds to TRBD1 (5 bases). The germline V gene encodes CDR1 KGHSH and CDR2 LQKENI. Trimming stripped 2 bases from V and 5 bases from J, with 10 bases between. The CDR3 contains 14 residues. The CDR3 DNA sequence: TGTGCCAGCTCACCAGGGGGAGGCGATCAGCCCCAGCATTTT. Translating gives CASSPGGGDQPQHF.

This clone turned up a few times. The V gene is TRBV7-9, the J gene TRBJ1-2; D ambiguous. Germline V lookup: CDR1 SEHNR, CDR2 FQNEAQ (reference sequence). V was pared by 0 bases and J by 8 bases, with 7 bases between. The CDR3 contains 12 residues. The CDR3 coding sequence is TGTGCCAGCAGCTTAGCTTATAGCGGCTACACCTTC. Translating it yields CASSLAYSGYTF.

This chain links TRBV10-3 with TRBJ2-3, with TRBD1 matching 7 bases. The germline CDR1 and CDR2 sequences are ENHRY and SYGVKD. The CDR3 covers 14 residues. J was trimmed by 5 bases and V by 6 bases; bases with no gene match: 8. The CDR3 loop is CAIRNPDREDTQYF. CDR3 DNA: TGTGCCATCAGGAACCCTGACAGGGAAGATACGCAGTATTTT.

V is TRBV9 and J is TRBJ1-2; D remains unclear. The CDR3 loop spans 11 amino acids. In germline, CDR1 is SGDLS, CDR2 YYNGEE. The V end was cut by 7 bases, the J end by 6 bases, with 10 bases between. The CDR3 reads CASESIDGYTF. Here the CDR3 DNA reads TGTGCCAGCGAGAGTATCGATGGCTACACCTTC.

This chain joins TRBV5-4 and TRBJ2-1; TRBD2 matches 9 bases. In germline, CDR1 is SGHNT, CDR2 YYREEE (reference sequence). The CDR3 consists of 18 residues. After removal of 2 bases from V and 9 bases from J, the junction contained 18 bases not matched to a gene. The CDR3 DNA reads as TGTGCCAGCAGCTTTCCCCCCGGGGGTGGCGGGAGGGCCGGTGAGCAGTTCTTC. This codes for CASSFPPGGGGRAGEQFF.

V is TRBV10-3 and J is TRBJ2-1, with 10 nucleotides matching TRBD1. This CDR3 contains 14 residues. Germline CDR1 and CDR2: ENHRY and SYGVKD. V dropped 10 bases and J dropped 8; count of bases not matched to a gene: 11. The CDR3 nucleotides read TGTGCCAGTCAATCCGGGACAGGGGCTGATGAGCAGTTCTTC. This translates into CASQSGTGADEQFF.

This rearrangement joins TRBV7-9 to TRBJ1-4; D perhaps matches TRBD1 (6 bases). Germline values: CDR1 SEHNR, CDR2 FQNEAQ (reference sequence). V was pared by 1 base and J by 2 bases, with 8 bases between. This CDR3 has 15 residues. CDR3 sequence (DNA): TGTGCCAGCAGCTTAGGGACAGCTACTAATGAAAAACTGTTTTTT. Translating gives CASSLGTATNEKLFF.

CDR3 coding DNA: TGTGCCAGCAGCCCGAAAGTGGGACAGGGGCGAGACCCGAACTTGAACACTGAAGCTTTCTTT. It is translated as CASSPKVGQGRDPNLNTEAFF. The chain has TRBV4-2 and TRBJ1-1; 10 positions match TRBD1. Germline V gene lookup returns CDR1 LGHNA and CDR2 YNFKEQ. V was pared by 4 bases and J by 0 bases, with 20 bases of the junction left unmatched. The CDR3 consists of 21 residues.

The chain uses TRBV4-1 and TRBJ2-7, with 9 bases lining up with TRBD1. Germline CDR1 is MGHRA and CDR2 is YSYEKL. V lost 2 bases and J lost 1; bases outside the gene matches: 3. This CDR3 has 15 residues. CDR3 protein: CASSQPGQGSYEQYF. The DNA of the CDR3 is TGCGCCAGCAGCCAACCGGGACAGGGATCCTACGAGCAGTACTTC.

This rearrangement joins TRBV5-1 to TRBJ2-1; D is possibly TRBD1 (5 bases). CDR1 and CDR2 from the germline V gene are SGHRS and YFSETQ. Between the trimmed V and J ends, which lost 0 bases and 9 bases, there was a span of 19 bases. This CDR3 has 16 amino acids. The CDR3 DNA is TGCGCCAGCAGCTTGGGGGCTCCAACAGGATTGGGTGAGCAGTTCTTC. Residues: CASSLGAPTGLGEQFF.

The CDR3 region is CAISQALDEQFF. Here the CDR3 DNA reads TGTGCCATCAGTCAAGCCCTGGATGAGCAGTTCTTC. The chain links TRBV10-3 to TRBJ2-1; D not certain. The CDR3 loop spans 12 amino acids. Germline V CDR1 and CDR2: ENHRY, SYGVKD. Trimming removed 5 bases from V and 8 bases from J, with 10 bases in between.

The chain links TRBV4-2 to TRBJ2-1, with TRBD2 matching 13 bases. The CDR3 extends over 16 amino acids. Germline CDR1 is LGHNA and CDR2 is YNFKEQ. J lost 9 bases, V lost 1 base, and 6 bases had no gene match. CDR3 protein: CASSQAGTSGMSEQFF. The CDR3 DNA is TGTGCCAGCAGCCAAGCCGGGACTAGCGGGATGAGTGAGCAGTTCTTC.

V gene TRBV9 combines with J gene TRBJ2-3, with D hard to call. The CDR3 spans 14 residues. Per germline, CDR1 SGDLS and CDR2 YYNGEE. V shed 2 bases and J shed 4 bases, with 11 bases lying between them. CDR3 coding DNA: TGTGCCAGCAGCGTGTCAGGCCTCGCAGATACGCAGTATTTT. Its protein is CASSVSGLADTQYF.

The chain recombines TRBV25-1 with TRBJ1-1; D remains unclear. Germline V lookup: CDR1 MGHDK, CDR2 SYGVNS. This CDR3 comprises 13 residues. Trimming removed 5 bases from V and 3 bases from J, with 10 bases in between. DNA for the CDR3: TGTGCCAGCAGTCCCAGGTTCTACACTGAAGCTTTCTTT. Its protein is CASSPRFYTEAFF.

V is TRBV12-5 and J is TRBJ1-1; D possibly corresponds to TRBD1 (5 bases). The CDR3 length is 15 residues. The germline CDR1 and CDR2 sequences are LGHNT and FRNRAP. V was cut by 1 base and J by 2 bases, with 11 bases left in between. Here the CDR3 DNA reads TGTGCTAGTGGTTTGGACAGGAGTAGTAACACTGAAGCTTTCTTT. Amino acids: CASGLDRSSNTEAFF.

The chain carries TRBV11-2 and TRBJ2-1, with 7 bases lining up with TRBD2. Trimming cost V 4 bases and J 6 bases; bases outside gene matches: 6. This CDR3 has 14 residues. Germline CDR1 SGHAT, CDR2 FQNNGV. Written as DNA, the CDR3 is TGTGCCAGCAGCTATACTAGCGTGGGCAATGAGCAGTTCTTC. It translates to CASSYTSVGNEQFF. The whole variable domain, remainder taken from reference TRBV11-2 and TRBJ2-1, is EAGVAQSPRYKIIEKRQSVAFWCNPISGHATLYWYQQILGQGPKLLIQFQNNGVVDDSQLPKDRFSAERLKGVDSTLKIQPAKLEDSAVYLCASSYTSVGNEQFFGPGTRLTVL.

The chain carries TRBV27 and TRBJ2-1; D gene uncertain. The CDR3 is 16 residues long. Germline loops: CDR1 MNHEY, CDR2 SMNVEV (reference sequence). Between the trimmed V and J ends, which lost 3 bases and 0 bases, there was a span of 12 bases. In DNA form, the CDR3 reads TGTGCCAGCAGTTTGTTCCTAGGAAGCTCCTACAATGAGCAGTTCTTC. This sequence encodes CASSLFLGSSYNEQFF.

The V call is TRBV7-8, the J call TRBJ2-4, with a tentative D call TRBD2 (6 bases). The V end lost 3 bases, the J end lost 0 bases, and 12 bases lay between the germline ends. Germline loops: CDR1 SGHVS, CDR2 FQNEAQ. The CDR3 is 16 residues long. The CDR3 loop is CASSFPSDLAKNIQYF. For the CDR3, the DNA is TGTGCCAGCAGCTTCCCTAGCGACCTAGCCAAAAACATTCAGTACTTC.

CDR3 region: CASSFWGESNYGYTF. CDR3 DNA sequence: TGTGCCAGCAGTTTTTGGGGGGAATCTAACTATGGCTACACCTTC. The rearrangement links TRBV27 to TRBJ1-2; possibly TRBD1 for D (5 bases). The CDR3 has 15 residues. V lost 3 bases and J lost 0, with 11 bases in between. Per the germline V gene, CDR1 is MNHEY and CDR2 is SMNVEV (reference sequence).

This sequence joins TRBV10-2 and TRBJ1-5; 7 bases are shared with TRBD1. Germline V gene sequence: CDR1 WSHSY, CDR2 SAAADI. The CDR3 is 14 amino acids. Trimming cost V 11 bases and J 3 bases; bases outside gene matches: 10. CDR3 sequence: CAASGDSPNQPQHF. The CDR3 DNA reads as TGCGCCGCATCGGGGGACAGCCCCAATCAGCCCCAGCATTTT.

This chain joins TRBV2 and TRBJ1-2, with D perhaps TRBD1 (6 bases). CDR1 and CDR2 (germline): SNHLY, FYNNEI. The CDR3 runs 15 residues. The V end was cut by 11 bases, the J end by 6 bases, with 25 bases between. The CDR3 DNA sequence: TGTGCCTGTTGTTCTGAGGGGCAGGGGAGCCATGGCTACACCTTC. Protein sequence: CACCSEGQGSHGYTF.